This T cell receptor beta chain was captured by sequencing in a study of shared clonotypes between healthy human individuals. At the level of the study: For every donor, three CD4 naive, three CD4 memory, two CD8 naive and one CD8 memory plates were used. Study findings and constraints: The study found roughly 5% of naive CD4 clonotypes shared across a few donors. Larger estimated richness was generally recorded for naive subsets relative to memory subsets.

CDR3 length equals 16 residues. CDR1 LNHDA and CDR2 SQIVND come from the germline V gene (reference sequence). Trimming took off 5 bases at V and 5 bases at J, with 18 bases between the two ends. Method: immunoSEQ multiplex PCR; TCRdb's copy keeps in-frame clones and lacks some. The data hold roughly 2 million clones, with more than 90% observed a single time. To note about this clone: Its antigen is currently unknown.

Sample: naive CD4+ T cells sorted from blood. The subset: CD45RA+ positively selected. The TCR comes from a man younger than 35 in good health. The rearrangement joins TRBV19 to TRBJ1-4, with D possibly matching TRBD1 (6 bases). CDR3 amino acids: CASSPGSTGNNEKLFF. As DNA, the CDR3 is TGTGCCAGTAGTCCTGGGTCTACAGGGAACAATGAAAAACTGTTTTTT.